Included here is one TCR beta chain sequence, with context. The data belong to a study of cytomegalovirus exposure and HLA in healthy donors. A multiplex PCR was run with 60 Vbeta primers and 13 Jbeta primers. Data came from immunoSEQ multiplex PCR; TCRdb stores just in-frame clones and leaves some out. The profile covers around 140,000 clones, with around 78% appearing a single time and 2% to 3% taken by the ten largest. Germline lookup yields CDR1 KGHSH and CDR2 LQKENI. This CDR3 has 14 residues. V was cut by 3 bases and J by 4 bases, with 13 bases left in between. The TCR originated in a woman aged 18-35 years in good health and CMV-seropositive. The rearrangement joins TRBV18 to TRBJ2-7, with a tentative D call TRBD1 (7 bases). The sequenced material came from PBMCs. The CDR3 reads CASSPPTGRYEQYF. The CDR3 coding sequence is TGTGCCAGCTCACCCCCGACAGGGAGGTACGAGCAGTACTTC.